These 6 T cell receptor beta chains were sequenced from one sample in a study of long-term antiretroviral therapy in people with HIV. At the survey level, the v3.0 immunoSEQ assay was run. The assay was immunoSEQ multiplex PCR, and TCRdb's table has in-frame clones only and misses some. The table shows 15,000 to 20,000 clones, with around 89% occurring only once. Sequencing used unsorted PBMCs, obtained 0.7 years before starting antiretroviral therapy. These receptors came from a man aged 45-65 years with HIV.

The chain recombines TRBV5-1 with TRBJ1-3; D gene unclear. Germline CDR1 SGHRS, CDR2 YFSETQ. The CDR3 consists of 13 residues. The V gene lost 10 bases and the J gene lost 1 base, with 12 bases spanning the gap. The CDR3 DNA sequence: TGCGCCCACCTCGAGTTGTCTGGAAACACCATATATTTT. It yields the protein CAHLELSGNTIYF.

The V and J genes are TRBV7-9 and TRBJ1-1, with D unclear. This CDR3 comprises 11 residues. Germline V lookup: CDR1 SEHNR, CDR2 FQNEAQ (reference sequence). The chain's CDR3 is CASGLNTEAFF. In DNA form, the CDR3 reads TGTGCAAGCGGGTTGAACACTGAAGCTTTCTTT.

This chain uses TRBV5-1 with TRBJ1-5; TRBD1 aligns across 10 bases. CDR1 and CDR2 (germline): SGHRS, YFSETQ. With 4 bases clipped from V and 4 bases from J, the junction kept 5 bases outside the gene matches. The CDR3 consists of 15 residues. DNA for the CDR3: TGCGCCAGCAGCCCCGGACAGGGGGGTAATCAGCCCCAGCATTTT. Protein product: CASSPGQGGNQPQHF.

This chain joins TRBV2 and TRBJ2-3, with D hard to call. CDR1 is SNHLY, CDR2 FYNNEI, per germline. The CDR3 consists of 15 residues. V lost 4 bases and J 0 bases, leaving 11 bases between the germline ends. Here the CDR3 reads CASSGEVSSTDTQYF. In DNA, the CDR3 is TGTGCCAGCAGTGGCGAAGTTTCTAGCACAGATACGCAGTATTTT.

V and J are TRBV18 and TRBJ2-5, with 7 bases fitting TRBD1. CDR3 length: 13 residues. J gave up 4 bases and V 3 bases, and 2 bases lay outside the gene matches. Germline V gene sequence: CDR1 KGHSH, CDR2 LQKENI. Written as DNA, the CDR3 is TGTGCCAGCTCACCGCGACAGGGAGAGACCCAGTACTTC. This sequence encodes CASSPRQGETQYF.

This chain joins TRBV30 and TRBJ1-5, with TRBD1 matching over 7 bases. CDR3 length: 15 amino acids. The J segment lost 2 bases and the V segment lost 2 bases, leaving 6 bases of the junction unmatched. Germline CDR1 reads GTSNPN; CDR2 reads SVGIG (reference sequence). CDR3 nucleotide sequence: TGTGCCTGGAGTCAACAGGGGATAGGCAATCAGCCCCAGCATTTT. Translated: CAWSQQGIGNQPQHF.